These 32 T cell receptor beta chains share one sample of origin, sequenced in a study of blood T cell repertoires in COVID-19. Repertoires were generated with immunoSEQ multiplex PCR, while TCRdb's copy carries only in-frame clones and drops some. The sample contains some 300,000 clones, around 92% of which appear only once. Sequencing was done on a sample of peripheral blood. These receptors were obtained from a woman aged 30 to 39 with COVID-19, enrolled during active disease.

This clone was seen only once. The chain recombines TRBV19 with TRBJ2-3; maybe TRBD2 (6 bases). The germline CDR1 and CDR2 sequences are LNHDA and SQIVND (reference sequence). There are 13 residues in the CDR3. Trimming stripped 4 bases from V and 2 bases from J, with 7 bases between. The CDR3 reads CASSKDYTDTQYF. In DNA, the CDR3 is TGTGCCAGTAGTAAGGACTACACAGATACGCAGTATTTT.

The V gene is TRBV4-1, the J gene TRBJ2-5; possibly TRBD2 for D (5 bases). Trimming pared 0 bases from V and 5 bases from J, leaving 13 bases between. The CDR3 runs to 15 residues. Germline CDR1 MGHRA, CDR2 YSYEKL. The CDR3 loop is CASSQDFPGWETQYF. CDR3 bases: TGCGCCAGCAGCCAAGATTTCCCGGGGTGGGAGACCCAGTACTTC.

This clone was counted once. The genes are TRBV24-1 and TRBJ1-4; D is unresolved. V dropped 4 bases and J dropped 5 bases, with 10 bases sitting between them. Germline V gives CDR1 KGHDR, CDR2 SFDVKD. CDR3 length equals 14 residues. CDR3 residues: CATSDSGRNEKLFF. DNA of the CDR3: TGTGCCACCAGTGACAGCGGACGGAATGAAAAACTGTTTTTT.

The V gene is TRBV27, the J gene TRBJ1-3; perhaps TRBD1 as D (5 bases). Germline values: CDR1 MNHEY, CDR2 SMNVEV (reference sequence). The CDR3 contains 13 residues. The V end lost 5 bases, the J end lost 2 bases, and 7 bases lay between the germline ends. CDR3 bases: TGTGCCAGCAGTCCGGGGGCTGGAAACACCATATATTTT. Translating it yields CASSPGAGNTIYF.

The chain has TRBV11-2 and TRBJ2-2, with unresolved D. CDR1 is SGHAT, CDR2 FQNNGV, per germline. The CDR3 has 12 residues. The V gene lost 1 base and the J gene lost 7 bases, with 4 bases spanning the gap. The CDR3 region is CASSLVNGELFF. For the CDR3, the DNA is TGTGCCAGCAGCTTAGTTAACGGGGAGCTGTTTTTT.

This chain joins TRBV7-2 and TRBJ2-1; no clear D gene. This CDR3 contains 15 residues. Germline V lookup: CDR1 SGHTA, CDR2 FQGNSA. Trimming pared 1 base from V and 2 bases from J, leaving 9 bases between. DNA for the CDR3: TGTGCCAGCAGCTTAGGTGGAGACCCCTACAATGAGCAGTTCTTC. Amino acid sequence: CASSLGGDPYNEQFF.

The chain uses TRBV6-6 and TRBJ2-7; 9 bases are shared with TRBD2. The V segment lost 6 bases and the J segment 5 bases; nucleotides outside the gene matches: 11. In germline, CDR1 is MNHNY, CDR2 SVGAGI (reference sequence). This CDR3 comprises 15 residues. The CDR3 region is CASSAFSAGGHEQYF. The DNA of the CDR3 is TGTGCCAGCAGCGCATTTTCAGCGGGGGGCCACGAGCAGTACTTC.

The J gene is TRBJ1-4, the V gene TRBV27, with 7 positions matching TRBD1. The V gene end was trimmed by 5 bases and the J gene end by 5 bases; junction bases not matched to a gene: 5. The CDR3 spans 14 residues. In germline, CDR1 is MNHEY, CDR2 SMNVEV (reference sequence). CDR3 nucleotides: TGTGCCAGCAGTCCGACAGGGAGGAATGAAAAACTGTTTTTT. Translating gives CASSPTGRNEKLFF.

The rearrangement joins TRBV11-2 to TRBJ2-3, with 10 bases matching TRBD1. V was pared by 1 base and J by 2 bases, with 6 bases of the junction left unmatched. Germline V gene data show CDR1 as SGHAT and CDR2 as FQNNGV. The CDR3 is 17 amino acids. The DNA of the CDR3 is TGTGCCAGCAGCTTAGGCGGACAGGGGGTATTCACAGATACGCAGTATTTT. Amino acids: CASSLGGQGVFTDTQYF.

This clone was recorded only once. The gene calls are TRBV18 and TRBJ2-2; D might be TRBD1 (6 bases). The CDR3 totals 15 residues. Germline V gene lookup returns CDR1 KGHSH and CDR2 LQKENI. The V gene lost 3 bases and the J gene lost 1 base, with 9 bases spanning the gap. CDR3 bases: TGTGCCAGCTCACCGGGACACCAGAACACCGGGGAGCTGTTTTTT. It encodes CASSPGHQNTGELFF.

The chain is built from TRBV5-6 and TRBJ2-7; no clear D gene. Germline CDR1 reads SGHDT; CDR2 reads YYEEEE. V dropped 1 base and J dropped 3 bases, with 5 bases sitting between them. The CDR3 spans 12 residues. The CDR3 DNA reads TGTGCCAGCAGCTTGACAAACTACGAGCAGTACGTC. It yields the protein CASSLTNYEQYV.

V and J are TRBV6-4 and TRBJ2-1; D is unresolved. The CDR3 loop spans 17 amino acids. Germline loops: CDR1 MRHNA, CDR2 SNTAGT. V gave up 0 bases and J gave up 0 bases, with 12 bases separating them. CDR3 sequence: CASSDSSLSSSYNEQFF. The CDR3 DNA sequence: TGTGCCAGCAGTGACTCGTCGCTCTCGAGCTCCTACAATGAGCAGTTCTTC.

The chain is built from TRBV18 and TRBJ1-1; D not certain. Germline V lookup: CDR1 KGHSH, CDR2 LQKENI. Between the trimmed V and J ends, which lost 2 bases and 8 bases, there was a span of 12 bases. The CDR3 consists of 13 residues. The CDR3 here is CASSPAAGTEAFF. In DNA form, the CDR3 reads TGTGCCAGCTCACCAGCGGCGGGCACGGAAGCTTTCTTT.

The chain is built from TRBV6-6 and TRBJ1-4; 10 nucleotides match TRBD1. CDR1 is MNHNY, CDR2 SVGAGI, per germline (reference sequence). The CDR3 runs to 18 residues. The V segment lost 5 bases and the J segment 8 bases; nucleotides outside the gene matches: 17. The CDR3, as DNA: TGTGCCAGCAGTCCCTCGAGGAGACAGGGGGCGCCGGGGGAAAAACTGTTTTTT. Encoded protein: CASSPSRRQGAPGEKLFF.

This clone was picked up one time. The chain combines TRBV6-2 or TRBV6-3 with TRBJ1-1, with no clear D. Trimming removed 2 bases from V and 5 bases from J, with 24 bases in between. Germline values: CDR1 MNHEY, CDR2 SVGEGT. The CDR3 sequence is 18 residues long. CDR3 protein: CASSYDVGEGSWRTEAFF. CDR3 DNA sequence: TGTGCCAGCAGTTACGACGTGGGAGAAGGTTCATGGCGGACTGAAGCTTTCTTT.

This clone appeared a few times. The chain combines TRBV28 with TRBJ2-7, with 7 bases identical to TRBD1. Unmatched junction bases numbered 2, after V lost 6 bases and J lost 3 bases. The germline V gene has CDR1 MDHEN and CDR2 SYDVKM. This CDR3 has 12 residues. CDR3 protein: CASSGDSYEQYV. The DNA for the CDR3 is TGTGCCAGCAGCGGGGACAGCTACGAGCAGTACGTC.

As DNA, the CDR3 is TGTGCCAGCAGCTTAGGGCTTAATAGCAATCAGCCCCAGCATTTT. It encodes CASSLGLNSNQPQHF. The chain combines TRBV7-2 with TRBJ1-5; D gene ambiguous. V was clipped by 1 base and J by 0 bases, with 7 bases between them. The V gene's germline CDR1 is SGHTA and CDR2 FQGNSA. The CDR3 sequence is 15 residues long.

The rearrangement uses TRBV30 and TRBJ2-7; 7 bases agree with TRBD2. The CDR3 is 13 residues long. The V gene's germline CDR1 is GTSNPN and CDR2 SVGIG (reference sequence). Trimming removed 3 bases from V and 1 base from J; junction bases left unmatched: 3. CDR3: CAWSFGGSYEQYF. DNA of the CDR3: TGTGCCTGGAGCTTCGGGGGGTCCTACGAGCAGTACTTC. The complete variable domain, with remaining parts taken from reference TRBV30 and TRBJ2-7, reads SQTIHQWPATLVQPVGSPLSLECTVEGTSNPNLYWYRQAAGRGLQLLFYSVGIGQISSEVPQNLSASRPQDRQFILSSKKLLLSDSGFYLCAWSFGGSYEQYFGPGTRLTVT.

Only a few counts were recorded for this clone. In DNA, the CDR3 is TGTGCCAGCAGTGAATGGGCGGGGCCGGGTACTGAAGCTTTCTTT. Translating gives CASSEWAGPGTEAFF. The chain carries TRBV6-1 and TRBJ1-1; D might be TRBD1 (5 bases). Germline-derived CDR1 and CDR2 are MNHNS and SASEGT. This CDR3 has 15 residues. V was pared by 2 bases and J by 5 bases, with 15 bases between.

The V and J genes are TRBV12-3 or TRBV12-4 and TRBJ2-7, with TRBD1 as a possible D gene (5 bases). V was cut by 3 bases and J by 6 bases, with 9 bases left in between. The CDR3 spans 12 residues. The CDR3: CASSLGQPEQYF. The CDR3 region has the DNA TGTGCCAGCAGTTTGGGGCAGCCCGAGCAGTACTTC.

This chain links TRBV15 with TRBJ2-5; D is possibly TRBD1 (5 bases). CDR1 and CDR2 from the germline V gene are LNHNV and YYDKDF (reference sequence). The ends were cut back, 0 bases at V and 2 bases at J, with 10 bases in the middle. The CDR3 is 15 amino acids. The CDR3 here is CATSRDQGGQETQYF. The CDR3 nucleotides read TGTGCCACCAGCAGAGATCAGGGCGGACAAGAGACCCAGTACTTC.

The chain couples TRBV2 to TRBJ1-4; 7 nucleotides align to TRBD1. The CDR3 sequence is 15 residues long. The V segment lost 7 bases and the J segment 7 bases; nucleotides outside the gene matches: 12. Germline loops: CDR1 SNHLY, CDR2 FYNNEI. CDR3 nucleotides: TGTGCCAGCATCCGACAGGGAACACTTGGTGAAAAACTGTTTTTT. The encoded protein is CASIRQGTLGEKLFF.

The chain recombines TRBV11-3 with TRBJ1-1; D might be TRBD1 (5 bases). This CDR3 is 13 amino acids long. The germline V and J ends were trimmed by 1 base and 6 bases, with 9 bases remaining between them. Germline V gene sequence: CDR1 SGHNT, CDR2 YENEEA. CDR3 DNA: TGTGCCAGCAGCTTAGTCACGGGGGCTGAAGCTTTCTTT. Residues: CASSLVTGAEAFF.

This clone has a single count. The junction shows a germline mismatch at one end, possibly a read error. The rearrangement uses TRBV4-2 and TRBJ1-2, with TRBD1 matching 7 bases. The CDR3 runs to 15 residues. The germline V gene encodes CDR1 LGHNA and CDR2 YNFKEQ. CDR3 residues: CASSKEGGALYGYTF. The CDR3 DNA is TGTGCCAGCAGCAAAGAAGGGGGCGCTCTCTATGGCTACACCTTC.

This chain links TRBV29-1 with TRBJ1-2, with D unclear. Trimming shortened V by 4 bases and J by 6 bases, and 6 bases separated the two germline ends. The CDR3 has 10 residues. The germline gives CDR1 SQVTM, CDR2 ANQGSEA. CDR3 sequence: CSVVRDGYTF. DNA for the CDR3: TGCAGCGTTGTCCGGGATGGCTACACCTTC.

This clone was seen a handful of times. The chain recombines TRBV7-2 with TRBJ2-6; 8 positions agree with TRBD2. The germline V gene encodes CDR1 SGHTA and CDR2 FQGNSA. The CDR3 is 15 residues long. Trimming cost V 5 bases and J 1 base; bases outside gene matches: 1. The CDR3 region is CASSPGGSGANVLTF. The CDR3 DNA follows: TGTGCCAGCAGCCCGGGGGGGTCTGGGGCCAACGTCCTGACTTTC.

The chain uses TRBV28 and TRBJ1-5; D not certain. Germline V CDR1 and CDR2: MDHEN, SYDVKM. The CDR3 covers 14 residues. V dropped 3 bases and J dropped 4 bases, with 10 bases sitting between them. CDR3 sequence: CASSFGSLNQPQHF. Here the CDR3 DNA reads TGTGCCAGCAGTTTCGGTTCATTAAATCAGCCCCAGCATTTT. Full variable domain (outside the CDR3, taken from reference TRBV28 and TRBJ1-5): DVKVTQSSRYLVKRTGEKVFLECVQDMDHENMFWYRQDPGLGLRLIYFSYDVKMKEKGDIPEGYSVSREKKERFSLILESASTNQTSMYLCASSFGSLNQPQHFGDGTRLSIL.

This sequence joins TRBV21-1 and TRBJ1-4; the listed D gene, TRBD1, was not tested against the DNA. TRBV21-1 is reported as a pseudogene. This CDR3 comprises 17 residues. CDR3 amino acids: CASSKGASLSRNEKLFF. CDR3 sequence (DNA): TGTGCCAGCAGCAAAGGGGCCTCCCTAAGTCGGAATGAAAAACTGTTTTTT.

This clone was seen a single time. The chain is built from TRBV11-2 and TRBJ2-7; D is possibly TRBD1 (6 bases). CDR1 and CDR2 from the germline V gene are SGHAT and FQNNGV. CDR3 length equals 13 residues. V was shortened by 5 bases and J by 4 bases, with 12 bases between the two germline ends. The CDR3, as DNA: TGTGCCAGCAGCGCCCGACAGGCTTACGAGCAGTACGTC. Translated: CASSARQAYEQYV.

The chain uses TRBV7-9 and TRBJ1-1; 11 nucleotides align to TRBD1. Trimming took 2 bases from V and 4 from J; bases not matched to a gene: 12. This CDR3 region has 18 residues. The germline V gene encodes CDR1 SEHNR and CDR2 FQNEAQ (reference sequence). The CDR3 sequence is CASSLPRLGQGVGTEAFF. Here the CDR3 DNA reads TGTGCCAGCAGCTTACCCCGACTGGGACAGGGGGTAGGCACTGAAGCTTTCTTT. Full variable domain (outside the CDR3, taken from reference TRBV7-9 and TRBJ1-1): DTGVSQNPRHKITKRGQNVTFRCDPISEHNRLYWYRQTLGQGPEFLTYFQNEAQLEKSRLLSDRFSAERPKGSFSTLEIQRTEQGDSAMYLCASSLPRLGQGVGTEAFFGQGTRLTVV.

This clone occurred a few times. V gene TRBV30 combines with J gene TRBJ2-7, with D possibly matching TRBD2 (6 bases). Looked up from germline, CDR1 is GTSNPN and CDR2 is SVGIG (reference sequence). The CDR3 spans 13 residues. V lost 4 bases and J lost 2, with 12 bases in between. The CDR3 coding sequence is TGTGCCTGGAACTTCGGGACTGCCTACGAGCAGTACTTC. Amino acid sequence: CAWNFGTAYEQYF.

The chain is built from TRBV14 and TRBJ1-2; D is unresolved. Germline V lookup: CDR1 SGHDN, CDR2 FVKESK. This CDR3 is 13 amino acids long. V gave up 4 bases and J gave up 8 bases, with 14 bases separating them. The CDR3: CASSREGSSGYTF. In nucleotides, the CDR3 is TGTGCCAGCAGCCGTGAGGGATCGTCCGGCTACACCTTC.